The rows below give T cell receptor beta chains drawn from one sample of a study of beta chain features in type 1 diabetes. The protocol was immunoSEQ multiplex PCR, while the TCRdb copy is restricted to in-frame clones and leaves out a portion. The sample yields 350,000 to 400,000 clones, roughly 15% seen once. The sample taken for sequencing was naive CD4+ T cells from blood. The receptors stem from a woman younger than 35 in good health. CDR3s include the opening cysteine and the closing phenylalanine or tryptophan. The D gene is left open where the match is weak. Some rows have no size entry. The others give once, few or many, or a class for an expanded clone.

size,J,V,length,D,CDR3,DNA
few,TRBJ1-1,TRBV29-1,16,NA,CSVGIRAGVMNTEAFF,TGCAGCGTTGGAATCCGAGCAGGGGTCATGAACACTGAAGCTTTCTTT
few,TRBJ2-5,TRBV27,14,NA,CASRPPGVRETQYF,TGTGCCAGCAGACCCCCCGGGGTCCGAGAGACCCAGTACTTC
few,TRBJ2-1,TRBV30,14,NA,CAWSVTGSYNEQFF,TGTGCCTGGAGTGTAACGGGATCATACAATGAGCAGTTCTTC
few,TRBJ2-4,TRBV29-1,15,NA,CSVVSAIYTKNIQYF,TGCAGCGTTGTTAGCGCGATCTATACAAAAAACATTCAGTACTTC
NA,TRBJ2-6,TRBV7-3,14,NA,CATALESGANVLTF,TGTGCCACCGCACTGGAGTCTGGGGCCAACGTCCTGACTTTC
few,TRBJ2-5,TRBV4-2,16,TRBD2,CASSLGTSGIEETQYF,TGTGCCAGCAGTCTTGGGACTAGCGGGATAGAAGAGACCCAGTACTTC
NA,TRBJ2-1,TRBV10-3,15,TRBD1,CAISAPGTGDNEQFF,TGTGCCATCAGCGCCCCCGGGACAGGGGACAATGAGCAGTTCTTC
few,TRBJ1-5,TRBV6-6,12,NA,CASSQSRQPQHF,TGTGCCAGCAGCCAATCCCGGCAGCCCCAGCATTTT
NA,TRBJ1-1,TRBV5-1,14,NA,CASSLGQRNTEAFF,TGCGCCAGCAGCTTGGGACAGAGGAACACTGAAGCTTTCTTT
NA,TRBJ2-5,TRBV7-2,18,TRBD2,CASSPHLAGGSTQETQYF,TGTGCCAGCAGCCCCCACCTAGCGGGAGGGAGCACCCAAGAGACCCAGTACTTC
few,TRBJ1-1,TRBV30,16,NA,CAWATRGLGANTEAFF,TGTGCCTGGGCGACAAGAGGGTTGGGGGCGAACACTGAAGCTTTCTTT
NA,TRBJ2-1,TRBV7-9,17,TRBD1,CASSPDYGTGNLNEQFF,TGTGCCAGCAGCCCGGACTACGGGACAGGGAACCTCAATGAGCAGTTCTTC
NA,TRBJ2-7,TRBV5-1,13,NA,CASSQTASYEQYF,TGCGCCAGCAGCCAGACTGCCTCCTACGAGCAGTACTTC